One sample yielded the 5 T cell receptor beta chains listed below, sequenced in a study of identical twins. TCRdb called the 5' RACE reads again in MiXCR, with one record for every CDR3 protein. The data hold 150,000 or so distinct CDR3 sequences, with roughly 3.3% observed a single time. Sample: memory T cells sorted from blood. The receptors here all came from a man aged 18-30 years in good health.

This clonotype was observed at least ten times. This sequence joins TRBV7-9 and TRBJ1-1; 7 bases fit TRBD1. The CDR3 runs to 12 residues. Per germline, CDR1 SEHNR and CDR2 FQNEAQ (reference sequence). The ends lost 5 bases at V and 8 bases at J; junction bases unmatched: 5. CDR3 in amino acids: CASSPEGAEAFF. Here the CDR3 DNA reads TGTGCCAGCAGCCCCGAGGGGGCGGAAGCTTTCTTT.

This clonotype has at least ten counts. The V call is TRBV2, the J call TRBJ1-5, with a tentative D call TRBD1 (5 bases). The CDR3 length is 13 residues. V lost 5 bases and J lost 7, with 12 bases in between. The germline CDR1 and CDR2 sequences are SNHLY and FYNNEI. CDR3 nucleotides: TGTGCCAGCAGTCGAGACAGTCGGCAGCCCCAGCATTTT. As protein: CASSRDSRQPQHF.

This clonotype was counted many times. V usage is TRBV6-1 and J usage is TRBJ1-2; TRBD1 agrees at 9 bases. Germline lookup yields CDR1 MNHNS and CDR2 SASEGT. V lost 3 bases to trimming and J lost 7 bases; unmatched junction nucleotides: 6. CDR3 length: 14 residues. The DNA for the CDR3 is TGTGCCAGCAGTGAGGACAGGGGTTTTCTTGGCTACACCTTC. Protein sequence: CASSEDRGFLGYTF.

This clonotype was counted many times. This sequence joins TRBV5-1 and TRBJ2-5; D remains ambiguous. Germline CDR1 reads SGHRS; CDR2 reads YFSETQ. The length of the CDR3 is 15 residues. The V end was cut by 2 bases, the J end by 1 base, with 12 bases between. In DNA form, the CDR3 reads TGCGCCAGCAGCTTAGCCCCTGGGGTCCAAGAGACCCAGTACTTC. Translated, it gives CASSLAPGVQETQYF.

This clonotype was counted many times. The chain employs TRBV20-1 and TRBJ2-4; D is perhaps TRBD1 (5 bases). Trimming took off 0 bases at V and 9 bases at J, with 12 bases between the two ends. CDR1 and CDR2 from the germline V gene are DFQATT and SNEGSKA (reference sequence). The CDR3 length is 13 residues. The CDR3 sequence: CSARDDSRSIQYF. Written as DNA, the CDR3 is TGCAGTGCTAGAGATGACAGCAGGTCCATTCAGTACTTC.